This T cell receptor (beta chain) emerged from a study of cytomegalovirus exposure and HLA in healthy donors. Study outcomes and limitations: Rates of TCR association differed by HLA locus in a later analysis, with DRB1 highest and HLA-C lowest. Most TCR sequences were rare, but some public TCRs occurred in many donors.

V was trimmed by 3 bases and J by 3 bases, leaving 10 bases between them. Germline V gives CDR1 SGHRS, CDR2 YFSETQ. This CDR3 contains 13 residues. Amplification used 60 Vbeta primers and 13 Jbeta primers. The method was immunoSEQ multiplex PCR; TCRdb's version includes in-frame clones alone and lacks a portion of them. The sample comprises about 100,000 clones, 50% to 65% of which are singletons, and over 3.5% rests with the top ten. In the case of this clone: Its cognate antigen is unknown.

This rearrangement joins TRBV5-1 to TRBJ2-7; D perhaps matches TRBD1 (5 bases). The clonotype comes from a man younger than 40 in good health and CMV-seropositive. The specimen was PBMCs. As DNA, the CDR3 is TGCGCCAGCAGCTCGGACATTTTCTACGAGCAGTACTTC. Its protein product is CASSSDIFYEQYF.